The clone carrying this T cell receptor (beta chain) has only one observation. The antigen remains unidentified. The data were obtained in a study of Ad26.COV2.S vaccination and SARS-CoV-2 variants. Broader study findings: Quantification of TCR breadth and depth may have yielded underestimates of total T cell responses. Vaccine recipients showed a spike-specific TCR breadth that was higher than in placebo recipients. Non-spike TCR breadth showed similarity between vaccine and placebo recipients. Once vaccination had occurred, spike-specific CD8+ and CD4+ T cell responses reportedly showed substantial breadth.

The germline V gene has CDR1 SGHRS and CDR2 YFSETQ. V was pared by 4 bases and J by 7 bases, with 6 bases of the junction left unmatched. The CDR3 has 15 amino acids. Measured with immunoSEQ multiplex PCR; TCRdb has only the in-frame clones, and not every one. The table shows just over 350,000 clones, with around 90% occurring only once. The receptor's source is a human donor who had recovered from COVID-19. The chain carries TRBV5-1 and TRBJ1-6, with 9 bases identical to TRBD1. The sequences come from peripheral blood, collected after recovery from COVID-19. As DNA, the CDR3 is TGCGCCAGCAGCACCGGACAGGGGCACAATTCACCCCTCCACTTT. Its translation is CASSTGQGHNSPLHF. Full variable domain (remainder filled in from reference TRBV5-1 and TRBJ1-6): KAGVTQTPRYLIKTRGQQVTLSCSPISGHRSVSWYQQTPGQGLQFLFEYFSETQRNKGNFPGRFSGRQFSNSRSEMNVSTLELGDSALYLCASSTGQGHNSPLHFGNGTRLTVT.